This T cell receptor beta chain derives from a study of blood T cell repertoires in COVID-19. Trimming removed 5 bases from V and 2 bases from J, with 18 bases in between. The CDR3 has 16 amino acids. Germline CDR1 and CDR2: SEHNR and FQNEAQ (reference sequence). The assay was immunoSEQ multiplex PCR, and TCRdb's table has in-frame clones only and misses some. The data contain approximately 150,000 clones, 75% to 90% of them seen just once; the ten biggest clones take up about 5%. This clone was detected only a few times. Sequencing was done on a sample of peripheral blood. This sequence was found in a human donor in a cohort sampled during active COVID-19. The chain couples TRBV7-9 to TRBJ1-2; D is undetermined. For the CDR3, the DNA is TGTGCCAGCAGCCGCAGCGGGTCCGGAGGGAACTATGGCTACACCTTC. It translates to CASSRSGSGGNYGYTF.